This T cell receptor beta chain was profiled in a study of blood T cell repertoires in COVID-19. Overall study context: There were acute and convalescent COVID-19 samples, and they came from the United States, Italy and Spain. The cDNA or gDNA used as material had been derived from T cells, B-cell-depleted T cells, or PBMCs.

Per the original methods: Researchers report that nucleated cell counts were estimated from reference gene primer amplification. Profiling relied on immunoSEQ multiplex PCR, and the TCRdb table lists in-frame clones only, not all of them. V and J calls and clone size are as listed in that table; D and trimming were resolved from the DNA. The repertoire holds a few hundred thousand clones, with roughly 90% as singletons. Trimming removed 6 bases from V and 4 bases from J; junction bases left unmatched: 6. The CDR3 spans 14 residues. CDR1 is MNHEY and CDR2 is SVGAGI in the germline V gene. The chain couples TRBV6-5 to TRBJ2-7, with 10 bases aligning to TRBD1. The receptor was derived from a middle-aged man with acute or convalescent COVID-19. Sample: peripheral blood. In DNA form, the CDR3 reads TGTGCCAGCAGCACCGGACAGGGGGAGTACGAGCAGTACTTC. This sequence encodes CASSTGQGEYEQYF.